These 24 T cell receptor beta chains were all obtained from the same sample, sequenced in a study of post-analysis software for immune sequencing data. Study outcomes and limitations: Compared with controls, patients had more of roughly 5 TRBV segments, including TRBV5-6, TRBV5-1 and TRBV20-1.

Libraries were made from TCR beta cDNA, and they carried unique molecular identifiers. TCRdb re-derived calls from the PCR reads in MiXCR, one entry per CDR3 protein. This table holds about 190,000 distinct CDR3 sequences, about 30% found once. No antigen has been identified for these receptors. The sequenced material came from blood. The receptors stem from a girl younger than 18 with multiple sclerosis.

This chain uses TRBV11-2 with TRBJ2-5; D possibly corresponds to TRBD2 (5 bases). Germline loops: CDR1 SGHAT, CDR2 FQNNGV. This CDR3 has 13 amino acids. Trimming removed 3 bases at V and 5 bases at J, with 10 bases between. CDR3 amino acids: CASSFGGPETQYF. CDR3 nucleotide sequence: TGTGCCAGCAGCTTCGGAGGCCCGGAGACCCAGTACTTC.

In its sample, this clonotype was seen a few times. A single base separates this from a much larger clone, so it may be a read error. The V gene is TRBV29-1, the J gene TRBJ2-7, with D perhaps TRBD1 (7 bases). The germline V gene encodes CDR1 SQVTM and CDR2 ANQGSEA. This CDR3 is 17 amino acids long. V lost 4 bases to trimming and J lost 7 bases, with 29 bases between them. The CDR3 DNA follows: TGCAGCGTTGCGGGGGTCCGGGACAGACCTTACCCCAATGAGCAGTACTTC. Protein product: CSVAGVRDRPYPNEQYF.

This clonotype was recorded many times. The chain recombines TRBV10-3 with TRBJ2-1; the match to TRBD2 covers 15 bases. Germline V lookup: CDR1 ENHRY, CDR2 SYGVKD. CDR3 length: 16 amino acids. V was clipped by 6 bases and J by 5 bases; unmatched bases: 5. The DNA of the CDR3 is TGTGCCATCAGCTACGGACTAGCGGGAGGGAACAATGAGCAGTTCTTC. Translating gives CAISYGLAGGNNEQFF.

The chain joins TRBV5-1 to TRBJ2-4, with 11 nucleotides matching TRBD2. V gave up 5 bases and J gave up 0 bases; unmatched junction bases: 13. CDR1 is SGHRS, CDR2 YFSETQ, per germline. The CDR3 totals 19 residues. The CDR3 DNA reads TGCGCCAGCAGGGAGGGACTAGCGGAGGACGTTAAAGCCAAAAACATTCAGTACTTC. It specifies CASREGLAEDVKAKNIQYF. Based on the CDR3 plus reference TRBV5-1 and TRBJ2-4, the full variable domain is KAGVTQTPRYLIKTRGQQVTLSCSPISGHRSVSWYQQTPGQGLQFLFEYFSETQRNKGNFPGRFSGRQFSNSRSEMNVSTLELGDSALYLCASREGLAEDVKAKNIQYFGAGTRLSVL.

The CDR3 protein is CAISKNEGVSATNEKLFF. The DNA for the CDR3 is TGTGCCATCAGCAAGAATGAGGGGGTGTCGGCAACTAATGAAAAACTGTTTTTT. This chain joins TRBV10-3 and TRBJ1-4; possibly TRBD1 for D (6 bases). V was trimmed by 6 bases and J by 0 bases, leaving 20 bases between them. The V gene's germline CDR1 is ENHRY and CDR2 SYGVKD. This CDR3 has 18 amino acids.

In the case of this clonotype: At one boundary the junction diverges from the germline segment, which might be a read error. The rearrangement joins TRBV7-7 to TRBJ2-3; no firm D call. There are 14 residues in the CDR3. Germline-derived CDR1 and CDR2 are SSHAT and FNYEAQ (reference sequence). The CDR3 DNA sequence: TGTGCTAGCAGCTTGGACGGTAGCACAGATACGCAGTATTTT. Its translation is CASSLDGSTDTQYF. Together with reference TRBV7-7 and TRBJ2-3, the CDR3 gives the full variable domain: GAGVSQSPRYKVTKRGQDVTLRCDPISSHATLYWYQQALGQGPEFLTYFNYEAQPDKSGLPSDRFSAERPEGSISTLTIQRTEQRDSAMYRCASSLDGSTDTQYFGPGTRLTVL.

The V gene is TRBV5-8, the J gene TRBJ1-5; 7 bases match TRBD1. The germline V gene encodes CDR1 SGHTS and CDR2 YDEGEE. The CDR3 runs 17 residues. The junction had 12 bases not matched to a gene; V was cut back by 4 bases and J by 2 bases. The DNA of the CDR3 is TGTGCCAGCAGCGCGGAACAGGGGAAGCCCGGCAATCAGCCCCAGCATTTT. This sequence encodes CASSAEQGKPGNQPQHF.

This clonotype has just a few counts. The chain has TRBV12-3 or TRBV12-4 and TRBJ1-5; tentative D call: TRBD1 (5 bases). V was trimmed by 3 bases and J by 7 bases, leaving 10 bases between them. This CDR3 is 13 amino acids long. The CDR3 nucleotides are TGTGCCAGCAGTTTTGGGGGGGGGCAGCCCCAGCATTTT. This sequence encodes CASSFGGGQPQHF.

This clonotype was counted between two and nine times. A read error is possible here, since a much larger clone lies one base away. The rearrangement uses TRBV29-1 and TRBJ2-3, with D maybe TRBD1 (6 bases). Germline CDR1 is SQVTM and CDR2 is ANQGSEA. CDR3 length: 14 residues. CDR3 coding DNA: TGCAGACACAACGGAGCGGACAGCGCAGATACGCAGTATTTT. Translated, it gives CRHNGADSADTQYF.

CDR3 protein: CASTPSGGKTQYF. The CDR3 DNA reads as TGTGCCAGCACCCCTAGCGGGGGAAAGACCCAGTACTTC. The gene calls are TRBV7-9 and TRBJ2-5; TRBD2 aligns across 10 bases. The CDR3 runs to 13 residues. The ends lost 7 bases at V and 6 bases at J; junction bases unmatched: 5. Germline V CDR1 and CDR2: SEHNR, FQNEAQ (reference sequence).

Ten or more counts support this clonotype. The rearrangement uses TRBV6-1 and TRBJ2-1; possibly TRBD1 for D (6 bases). Trimming cost V 4 bases and J 2 bases, with 15 bases left between them. Germline V gene sequence: CDR1 MNHNS, CDR2 SASEGT. The CDR3 spans 16 residues. The CDR3 nucleotides are TGTGCCAGCAGTGCAGCGACAGGCCTTGCCTACAATGAGCAGTTCTTC. Amino acid sequence: CASSAATGLAYNEQFF.

This clonotype has at least ten counts. The chain uses TRBV20-1 and TRBJ2-7, with D possibly being TRBD2 (5 bases). CDR1 is DFQATT, CDR2 SNEGSKA, per germline (reference sequence). The CDR3 has 14 amino acids. Trimming took off 1 base at V and 3 bases at J, with 13 bases between the two ends. This chain's CDR3 is CSARVDPGSYEQYF. For the CDR3, the DNA is TGCAGTGCTAGAGTTGACCCGGGGAGCTACGAGCAGTACTTC.

A word on this clonotype: A much more abundant neighbour one base away suggests this may be a read error. The genes are TRBV28 and TRBJ2-7, with D unclear. Trimming removed 10 bases at V and 2 bases at J, with 12 bases between. The CDR3 has 12 residues. The germline V gene encodes CDR1 MDHEN and CDR2 SYDVKM. This CDR3 reads CATGKAAYEQYF. Here the CDR3 DNA reads TGTGCCACCGGCAAGGCTGCCTACGAGCAGTACTTC. Complete variable domain (other parts from reference TRBV28 and TRBJ2-7): DVKVTQSSRYLVKRTGEKVFLECVQDMDHENMFWYRQDPGLGLRLIYFSYDVKMKEKGDIPEGYSVSREKKERFSLILESASTNQTSMYLCATGKAAYEQYFGPGTRLTVT.

To note about this clonotype: Without the conserved terminal phenylalanine or tryptophan, this CDR3 likely stems from a read error. This chain joins TRBV20-1 and TRBJ2-1; weak D call: TRBD2 (7 bases). Per the germline V gene, CDR1 is DFQATT and CDR2 is SNEGSKA (reference sequence). V was clipped by 4 bases and J by 2 bases, with 12 bases between them. There are 14 residues in the CDR3. CDR3 sequence reads: CSAMGAGAYNEQFC. The CDR3 nucleotides read TGCAGTGCTATGGGGGCGGGGGCCTACAATGAGCAGTTCTGC.

The chain employs TRBV11-2 and TRBJ2-5; 11 bases are shared with TRBD2. After removal of 1 base from V and 9 bases from J, the junction contained 1 base not matched to a gene. This CDR3 has 13 amino acids. Germline CDR1 and CDR2: SGHAT and FQNNGV. CDR3 nucleotides: TGTGCCAGCAGCTTAGTAGCGGGGGGGGCCCAGTACTTC. As protein: CASSLVAGGAQYF.

In its sample, this clonotype was seen many times. The chain is built from TRBV6-6 and TRBJ2-3; possible D gene TRBD2, 6 bases. The CDR3 totals 16 residues. The V gene lost 0 bases and the J gene lost 2 bases, with 12 bases spanning the gap. The germline CDR1 and CDR2 sequences are MNHNY and SVGAGI (reference sequence). In nucleotides, the CDR3 is TGTGCCAGCAGTTACTCCGCGGGGCGAACCACAGATACGCAGTATTTT. Its translation: CASSYSAGRTTDTQYF.

The chain joins TRBV6-2 or TRBV6-3 to TRBJ1-1, with D maybe TRBD1 (5 bases). V dropped 2 bases and J dropped 5 bases, with 9 bases sitting between them. This CDR3 region has 13 residues. The germline V gene has CDR1 MNHEY and CDR2 SVGEGT. The CDR3 region has the DNA TGTGCCAGCAGTTACGAGACAGTGACTGAAGCTTTCTTT. This encodes CASSYETVTEAFF.

The chain links TRBV7-2 to TRBJ2-5, with TRBD2 as a possible D gene (6 bases). The last part of the DNA fits TRBJ2-7 better; the J call may be wrong. The CDR3 spans 16 residues. Looked up from germline, CDR1 is SGHTA and CDR2 is FQGNSA. This chain's CDR3 is CASSTASAGKAYEQYF. CDR3 DNA sequence: TGTGCCAGCAGCACCGCTTCAGCGGGTAAGGCCTACGAGCAGTACTTC.

This chain joins TRBV4-1 and TRBJ1-3, with a weak D call TRBD1 (6 bases). The CDR3 extends over 14 amino acids. V was pared by 1 base and J by 2 bases, with 6 bases between. From germline, CDR1 is MGHRA and CDR2 YSYEKL. The CDR3: CASSQAGAGNTIYF. The CDR3, as DNA: TGCGCCAGCAGCCAAGCAGGGGCTGGAAACACCATATATTTT.

The gene calls are TRBV21-1 and TRBJ1-2; the tabulated D call, TRBD1, remains unverified against the DNA. TRBV21-1 is marked as a pseudogene. There are 16 residues in the CDR3. CDR3 bases: TGTGCCAGCAGCAAAGCGCTGGGGCAGGGCAACTATGGCTACACCTTC. Protein sequence: CASSKALGQGNYGYTF.

In this sample, this clonotype turned up many times. J is TRBJ2-7 and V is TRBV7-9, with D unresolved. Germline V gives CDR1 SEHNR, CDR2 FQNEAQ (reference sequence). The CDR3 is made up of 13 amino acids. The V gene lost 5 bases and the J gene lost 6 bases, with 14 bases spanning the gap. The CDR3 region is CASSLDMRIEQYF. The CDR3, as DNA: TGTGCCAGCAGCCTTGACATGCGTATCGAGCAGTACTTC.

Ten or more counts support this clonotype. The chain joins TRBV4-1 to TRBJ2-4, with D possibly being TRBD1 (5 bases). Between the trimmed V and J ends, which lost 0 bases and 7 bases, there was a span of 13 bases. Germline lookup yields CDR1 MGHRA and CDR2 YSYEKL. The CDR3 is 15 residues long. The CDR3 DNA follows: TGCGCCAGCAGCCAAGAGGGGCAGGGAAGGAACATTCAGTACTTC. Amino acid sequence: CASSQEGQGRNIQYF.

This clonotype showed up many times. The V and J genes are TRBV28 and TRBJ2-5; 11 bases are shared with TRBD1. The CDR3 totals 15 residues. V trimming: 2 bases; J trimming: 2 bases; junction bases outside the gene matches: 1. The germline CDR1 and CDR2 sequences are MDHEN and SYDVKM. The CDR3 nucleotides read TGTGCCAGCAGTTTAAGGGACAGGGGGCAAGAGACCCAGTACTTC. Its protein is CASSLRDRGQETQYF. Combining the CDR3 with reference TRBV28 and TRBJ2-5 gives the whole variable domain DVKVTQSSRYLVKRTGEKVFLECVQDMDHENMFWYRQDPGLGLRLIYFSYDVKMKEKGDIPEGYSVSREKKERFSLILESASTNQTSMYLCASSLRDRGQETQYFGPGTRLLVL.

The chain is built from TRBV2 and TRBJ1-2; no definite D call. The CDR3 sequence is 13 residues long. The V gene's germline CDR1 is SNHLY and CDR2 FYNNEI. V lost 1 base and J lost 7, with 10 bases in between. The DNA of the CDR3 is TGTGCCAGCAGTGAAGAGGGTGGAACTGGCTACACCTTC. Translation gives CASSEEGGTGYTF.